This entry lists 26 T cell receptor beta chains sequenced from one sample in a study of blood T cells in healthy people across ages. Using a J-beta primer mix together with a sample-barcoded 5' primer, a second PCR was run for about 7 to 12 cycles. One entry per CDR3 protein, called by TCRdb with MiXCR from the 5' RACE reads. The table shows 450,000 to 650,000 distinct CDR3 sequences, with around 24% occurring only once. These data also formed part of another study, on T cells of mothers and their children.

The sequenced sample was blood. Receptors were obtained from a boy between 10 and 17 years old in good health.

This rearrangement joins TRBV29-1 to TRBJ2-3, with D uncertain. Germline V gene sequence: CDR1 SQVTM, CDR2 ANQGSEA. The CDR3 is 13 amino acids. The V and J ends lost 4 bases and 1 base respectively, with 9 bases between them. CDR3 nucleotide sequence: TGCAGCGTTGTGACGAGTGGCACAGATACGCAGTATTTT. It specifies CSVVTSGTDTQYF.

Many counts were recorded for this clonotype. This chain uses TRBV4-3 with TRBJ2-4; perhaps TRBD2 as D (6 bases). Looked up from germline, CDR1 is LGHNA and CDR2 is YSLEER. The CDR3 length is 16 residues. The V and J ends lost 0 bases and 7 bases respectively, with 16 bases between them. The CDR3 loop is CASSQDRTGVGNIQYF. CDR3 nucleotides: TGCGCCAGCAGCCAAGATCGGACGGGGGTTGGGAACATTCAGTACTTC.

Comments on this clonotype: One junction end does not reproduce the germline sequence, and a read error may be involved. The J gene is TRBJ1-5, the V gene TRBV5-1; perhaps TRBD1 as D (5 bases). Germline V gives CDR1 SGHRS, CDR2 YFSETQ. This CDR3 is built from 15 residues. CDR3 in amino acids: CASSLGGVSNRPQHF. The CDR3 DNA reads TGCGCCAGCAGCTTGGGGGGGGTGAGCAATCGGCCCCAGCATTTT.

This clonotype has more than one count but fewer than ten. This chain connects TRBV20-1 to TRBJ2-1; no clear D. Trimming took off 1 base at V and 0 bases at J, with 7 bases between the two ends. This CDR3 has 14 amino acids. Germline CDR1 reads DFQATT; CDR2 reads SNEGSKA (reference sequence). CDR3 sequence: CSARAFLSYNEQFF. The DNA of the CDR3 is TGCAGTGCTAGAGCTTTCCTCTCCTACAATGAGCAGTTCTTC.

The rearrangement uses TRBV4-1 and TRBJ2-7; D remains unclear. CDR1 MGHRA and CDR2 YSYEKL come from the germline V gene. V gave up 5 bases and J gave up 3 bases, with 8 bases separating them. This CDR3 is 12 amino acids long. CDR3 sequence reads: CASSSKGYEQYF. Here the CDR3 DNA reads TGCGCCAGCAGCTCCAAGGGCTACGAGCAGTACTTC.

This clonotype has just a few counts. This chain joins TRBV7-2 and TRBJ2-1; 10 bases agree with TRBD2. Germline V gives CDR1 SGHTA, CDR2 FQGNSA. Germline trimming cut 1 base from V and 7 bases from J; bases unmatched to any gene: 7. The CDR3 covers 16 residues. CDR3 residues: CASSLVTSGTRNEQFF. CDR3 sequence (DNA): TGTGCCAGCAGCTTAGTAACTAGCGGGACCAGAAATGAGCAGTTCTTC.

The chain combines TRBV2 with TRBJ2-5, with 9 bases identical to TRBD2. The CDR3 consists of 15 residues. V was clipped by 7 bases and J by 4 bases; unmatched bases: 10. The germline CDR1 and CDR2 sequences are SNHLY and FYNNEI. CDR3 loop: CASILAGPGGETQYF. CDR3 nucleotides: TGTGCCAGCATCCTAGCGGGGCCGGGGGGAGAGACCCAGTACTTC.

CDR3 nucleotide sequence: TGCAGCGTTGCCCCGAGGGGGGGAGGGTTTGATGAGCAGTTCTTC. This sequence encodes CSVAPRGGGFDEQFF. The chain links TRBV29-1 to TRBJ2-1, with D possibly matching TRBD2 (7 bases). The CDR3 consists of 15 residues. Germline V CDR1 and CDR2: SQVTM, ANQGSEA. V was clipped by 4 bases and J by 8 bases, with 21 bases between them.

Only a few counts were recorded for this clonotype. The chain has TRBV24-1 and TRBJ1-1; no definite D call. The V gene lost 7 bases and the J gene lost 0 bases, with 11 bases spanning the gap. Germline CDR1 reads KGHDR; CDR2 reads SFDVKD. The CDR3 sequence is 14 residues long. CDR3 region: CATRASTVNTEAFF. CDR3 sequence (DNA): TGTGCCACCAGAGCAAGTACAGTGAACACTGAAGCTTTCTTT.

The chain links TRBV9 to TRBJ2-7, with 10 bases fitting TRBD1. The CDR3 totals 16 residues. From germline, CDR1 is SGDLS and CDR2 YYNGEE. V was clipped by 3 bases and J by 5 bases; unmatched bases: 11. CDR3 protein: CASSGPGQGYRDEQYF. The CDR3 DNA is TGTGCCAGCAGCGGCCCGGGACAGGGGTATCGTGACGAGCAGTACTTC.

The genes are TRBV2 and TRBJ1-5; D uncertain. V lost 4 bases, J lost 1 base, and 11 bases lay in between. This CDR3 comprises 15 residues. CDR1 is SNHLY and CDR2 is FYNNEI in the germline V gene. For the CDR3, the DNA is TGTGCCAGCAGTGTCAGCGACTACAGCAATCAGCCCCAGCATTTT. Its translation is CASSVSDYSNQPQHF. Looking up the rest from reference TRBV2 and TRBJ1-5 gives the full variable domain: EPEVTQTPSHQVTQMGQEVILRCVPISNHLYFYWYRQILGQKVEFLVSFYNNEISEKSEIFDDQFSVERPDGSNFTLKIRSTKLEDSAMYFCASSVSDYSNQPQHFGDGTRLSIL.

This clonotype occurred a few times. The chain is built from TRBV10-3 and TRBJ2-5; D is undetermined. The germline V gene has CDR1 ENHRY and CDR2 SYGVKD. The length of the CDR3 is 13 residues. Trimming pared 2 bases from V and 5 bases from J, leaving 9 bases between. CDR3 DNA sequence: TGTGCCATCAGTGAGAGTAGTGACGAGACCCAGTACTTC. This codes for CAISESSDETQYF.

The V and J genes are TRBV24-1 and TRBJ1-1; a weak D match, TRBD1 (5 bases). This CDR3 is built from 15 residues. With 5 bases removed from V and 1 base from J, the gap between germline ends came to 13 bases. The germline V gene has CDR1 KGHDR and CDR2 SFDVKD. CDR3 bases: TGTGCCACCAGTGCTACAGACAGTTCGAACACTGAAGCTTTCTTT. Its protein product is CATSATDSSNTEAFF.

This clonotype showed up just a few times. The gene calls are TRBV24-1 and TRBJ1-1; D uncertain. The CDR3 has 11 amino acids. V was pared by 6 bases and J by 6 bases, with 7 bases between. Per the germline V gene, CDR1 is KGHDR and CDR2 is SFDVKD. In nucleotides, the CDR3 is TGTGCCACCAGTTGGGGATCTGAAGCTTTCTTT. Residues: CATSWGSEAFF.

The rearrangement uses TRBV5-1 and TRBJ1-1; 9 positions match TRBD1. The germline V gene encodes CDR1 SGHRS and CDR2 YFSETQ. This CDR3 is 15 amino acids long. The V and J ends lost 4 bases and 4 bases, in that order; junction bases with no gene match: 8. The CDR3 reads CASSMDGQGPTEAFF. The CDR3 DNA reads TGCGCCAGCAGCATGGATGGACAGGGGCCCACTGAAGCTTTCTTT.

This clonotype was counted many times. The chain has TRBV29-1 and TRBJ2-5, with D tentatively TRBD1 or TRBD2 (5 bases each). V was pared by 6 bases and J by 5 bases, with 10 bases between. Germline V gene lookup returns CDR1 SQVTM and CDR2 ANQGSEA. The CDR3 has 11 residues. The CDR3 loop reads CSVPEGETQYF. In DNA, the CDR3 is TGCAGCGTCCCCGAGGGGGAGACCCAGTACTTC.

This clonotype was detected a few times. The V and J genes are TRBV9 and TRBJ2-1; perhaps TRBD2 as D (6 bases). The ends were cut back, 2 bases at V and 0 bases at J, with 12 bases in the middle. Germline V CDR1 and CDR2: SGDLS, YYNGEE. The CDR3 spans 16 residues. The CDR3 region is CASSVAGHSSYNEQFF. The CDR3 DNA reads TGTGCCAGCAGCGTGGCGGGGCACAGCTCCTACAATGAGCAGTTCTTC.

Note on this clonotype: Sequence at one end of the junction differs from germline and may be a read error. This chain connects TRBV14 to TRBJ2-1; 8 bases agree with TRBD1. Per germline, CDR1 SGHDN and CDR2 FVKESK. CDR3 length equals 11 residues. The CDR3 loop reads CASSRGQERYF. In DNA form, the CDR3 reads TGTGCCAGCAGCCGGGGACAGGAGCGGTACTTC.

The rearrangement links TRBV12-3 or TRBV12-4 to TRBJ2-1, with D tentatively TRBD2 (5 bases). The germline V and J ends were trimmed by 5 bases and 6 bases, with 11 bases remaining between them. CDR3 length equals 13 residues. The CDR3 sequence: CASSRTDFNEQFF. CDR3 bases: TGTGCCAGCAGTCGGACTGATTTCAATGAGCAGTTCTTC.

Details on this clonotype: With a much larger clone just one base away, this may be a read error. The chain links TRBV4-2 to TRBJ1-2; TRBD1 is a possible D gene (5 bases). CDR1 is LGHNA and CDR2 is YNFKEQ in the germline V gene. The CDR3 has 12 amino acids. The V gene lost 2 bases and the J gene lost 6 bases, with 7 bases spanning the gap. The CDR3 reads CASSQQGDGYTF. In nucleotides, the CDR3 is TGTGCCAGCAGCCAACAGGGAGATGGCTACACCTTC.

This clonotype came up a few times. The chain couples TRBV4-3 to TRBJ2-7, with 10 bases lining up with TRBD1. The CDR3 loop spans 14 amino acids. Germline CDR1 and CDR2: LGHNA and YSLEER. J lost 6 bases, V lost 4 bases, and 6 bases had no gene match. The CDR3 reads CASSLSGTGAEQYF. DNA for the CDR3: TGCGCCAGCAGCCTATCCGGGACAGGGGCCGAGCAGTACTTC.

At least ten counts were recorded for this clonotype. The V gene is TRBV12-3 or TRBV12-4, the J gene TRBJ2-2, with unresolved D. The CDR3 is 12 residues long. Trimming removed 2 bases from V and 7 bases from J, with 5 bases in between. The CDR3 bases are TGTGCCAGCAGTTTAAGTATCGGGGAGCTGTTTTTT. As protein: CASSLSIGELFF.

This clonotype was counted only a few times. J is TRBJ2-1 and V is TRBV20-1; 11 nucleotides line up with TRBD2. Trimming removed 3 bases from V and 7 bases from J; junction bases left unmatched: 23. The CDR3 is made up of 20 amino acids. Germline V gene sequence: CDR1 DFQATT, CDR2 SNEGSKA (reference sequence). The CDR3 DNA reads as TGCAGTGCTAGCGGTAATTTTGGACTAGCGGGCCTCAGAGTGCATAATGAGCAGTTCTTC. Its protein is CSASGNFGLAGLRVHNEQFF.

The genes are TRBV5-6 and TRBJ2-7; the match to TRBD2 covers 10 bases. CDR3 length equals 15 residues. V lost 2 bases, J lost 7 bases, and 9 bases stayed unmatched. The V gene's germline CDR1 is SGHDT and CDR2 YYEEEE. This CDR3 reads CASSFELAGAWEQYF. DNA of the CDR3: TGTGCCAGCAGCTTTGAGCTAGCGGGGGCGTGGGAGCAGTACTTC.

This clonotype was counted a few times. This rearrangement joins TRBV10-3 to TRBJ2-7; a possible D gene is TRBD2 (6 bases). Trimming shortened V by 0 bases and J by 0 bases, and 12 bases separated the two germline ends. In germline, CDR1 is ENHRY, CDR2 SYGVKD. The CDR3 runs 16 residues. The CDR3 DNA reads as TGTGCCATCAGTGAGTCCCGCGGGGTGAGCTCCTACGAGCAGTACTTC. As protein: CAISESRGVSSYEQYF.

This clonotype has just a few counts. V gene TRBV12-3 or TRBV12-4 combines with J gene TRBJ1-4; TRBD1 might be the D (5 bases). Trimming pared 5 bases from V and 0 bases from J, leaving 16 bases between. The CDR3 is 17 amino acids. In DNA, the CDR3 is TGTGCCAGCAGTACGGGACGGAGTTCTGCAACTAATGAAAAACTGTTTTTT. It specifies CASSTGRSSATNEKLFF.